This record concerns one T cell receptor (beta chain) sequence. These data are taken from a study of blood T cell repertoires in COVID-19. Study summary: Researchers got acute and convalescent COVID-19 samples from the United States, Italy and Spain. T cells, B-cell-depleted T cells, or PBMCs provided the cDNA or gDNA that served as material.

Authors' methods: Nucleated cell counts were estimated from reference gene primer amplification. Sequencing was performed with immunoSEQ multiplex PCR; in TCRdb, only in-frame clones are kept and a portion is missing. Clone size and V and J calls were adopted from that table, with D and trimming inferred from the DNA. Of 200,000 or so clones listed, 84% are singletons. Sequenced input: peripheral blood. The sequence derives from a woman in her sixties who had recovered from COVID-19.

This CDR3 is CASRLTSEDTQYF. Here the CDR3 DNA reads TGTGCCAGCAGACTGACTAGCGAAGATACGCAGTATTTT. V usage is TRBV12-3 or TRBV12-4 and J usage is TRBJ2-3; 8 bases agree with TRBD2. Trimming at V came to 6 bases and at J to 5 bases, leaving 4 bases not matched to a gene. This CDR3 is 13 amino acids long.